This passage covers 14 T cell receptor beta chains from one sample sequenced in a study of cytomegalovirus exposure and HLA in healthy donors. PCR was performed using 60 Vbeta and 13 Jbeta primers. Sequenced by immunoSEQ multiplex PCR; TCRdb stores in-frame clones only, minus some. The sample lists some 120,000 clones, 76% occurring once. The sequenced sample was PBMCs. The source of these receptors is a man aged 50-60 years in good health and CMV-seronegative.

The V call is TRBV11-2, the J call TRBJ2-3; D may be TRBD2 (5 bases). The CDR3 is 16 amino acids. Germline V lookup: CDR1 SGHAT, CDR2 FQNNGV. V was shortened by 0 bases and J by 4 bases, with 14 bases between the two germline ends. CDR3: CASSLERSSWADTQYF. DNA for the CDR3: TGTGCCAGCAGCTTAGAGCGATCTAGCTGGGCAGATACGCAGTATTTT.

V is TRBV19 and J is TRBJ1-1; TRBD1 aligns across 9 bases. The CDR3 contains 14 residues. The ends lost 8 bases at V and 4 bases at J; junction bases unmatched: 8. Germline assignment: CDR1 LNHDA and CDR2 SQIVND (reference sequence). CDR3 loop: CASQQQGAVTEAFF. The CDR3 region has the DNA TGTGCCAGTCAGCAACAGGGGGCAGTCACTGAAGCTTTCTTT. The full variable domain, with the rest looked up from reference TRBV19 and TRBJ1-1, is DGGITQSPKYLFRKEGQNVTLSCEQNLNHDAMYWYRQDPGQGLRLIYYSQIVNDFQKGDIAEGYSVSREKKESFPLTVTSAQKNPTAFYLCASQQQGAVTEAFFGQGTRLTVV.

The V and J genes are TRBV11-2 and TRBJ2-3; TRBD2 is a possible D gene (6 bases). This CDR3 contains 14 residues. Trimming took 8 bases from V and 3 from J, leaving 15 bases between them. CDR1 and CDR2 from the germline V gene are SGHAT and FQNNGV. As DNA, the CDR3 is TGTGCCAGCGTGGAGGGAGCCAGGACAGATACGCAGTATTTT. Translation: CASVEGARTDTQYF.

CDR3 DNA sequence: TGTGCCAGCAGTCCCCAGGGAGGTCGCTATGGCTACACCTTC. It encodes CASSPQGGRYGYTF. The chain carries TRBV14 and TRBJ1-2; tentatively, D is TRBD1 (5 bases). Trimming stripped 6 bases from V and 4 bases from J, with 15 bases between. CDR3 length: 14 amino acids. Per germline, CDR1 SGHDN and CDR2 FVKESK.

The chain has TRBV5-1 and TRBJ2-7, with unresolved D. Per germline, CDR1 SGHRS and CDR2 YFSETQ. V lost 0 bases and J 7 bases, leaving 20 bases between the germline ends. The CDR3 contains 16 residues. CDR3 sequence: CASSLGIPAGIREQYV. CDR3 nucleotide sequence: TGCGCCAGCAGCTTGGGGATTCCTGCAGGTATTCGAGAGCAGTACGTC.

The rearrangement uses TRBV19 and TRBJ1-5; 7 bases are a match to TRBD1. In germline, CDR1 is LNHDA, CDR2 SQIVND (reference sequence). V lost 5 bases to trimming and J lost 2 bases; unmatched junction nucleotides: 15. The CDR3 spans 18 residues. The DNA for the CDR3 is TGTGCCAGTAGTTCCCGTGGGGCAGGGGGGTTTGGCAATCAGCCCCAGCATTTT. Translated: CASSSRGAGGFGNQPQHF.

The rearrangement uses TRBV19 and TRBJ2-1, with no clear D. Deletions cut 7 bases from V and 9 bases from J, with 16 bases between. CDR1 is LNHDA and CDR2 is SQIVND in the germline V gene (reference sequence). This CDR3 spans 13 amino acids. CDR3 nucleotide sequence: TGTGCCAGTACCACCCGCTCGGGTTCTGAGCAGTTCTTC. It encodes CASTTRSGSEQFF. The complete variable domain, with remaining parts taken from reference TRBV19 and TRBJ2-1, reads DGGITQSPKYLFRKEGQNVTLSCEQNLNHDAMYWYRQDPGQGLRLIYYSQIVNDFQKGDIAEGYSVSREKKESFPLTVTSAQKNPTAFYLCASTTRSGSEQFFGPGTRLTVL.

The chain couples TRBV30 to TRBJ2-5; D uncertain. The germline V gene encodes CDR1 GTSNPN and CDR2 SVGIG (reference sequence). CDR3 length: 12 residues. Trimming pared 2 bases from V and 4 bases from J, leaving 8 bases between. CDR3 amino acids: CAWSLSSETQYF. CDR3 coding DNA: TGTGCCTGGAGTCTTAGTTCAGAGACCCAGTACTTC.

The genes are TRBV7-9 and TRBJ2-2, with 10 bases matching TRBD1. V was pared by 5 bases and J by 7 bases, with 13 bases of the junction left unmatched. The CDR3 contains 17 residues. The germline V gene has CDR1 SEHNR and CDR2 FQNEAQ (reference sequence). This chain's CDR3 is CASSLPYGTGVGGELFF. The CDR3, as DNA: TGTGCCAGCAGCCTACCTTACGGGACAGGGGTCGGCGGGGAGCTGTTTTTT.

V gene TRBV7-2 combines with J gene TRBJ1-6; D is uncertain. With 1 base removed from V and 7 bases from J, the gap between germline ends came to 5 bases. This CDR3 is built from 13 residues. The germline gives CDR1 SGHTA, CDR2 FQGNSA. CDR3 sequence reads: CASSLEPNSPLHF. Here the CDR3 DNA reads TGTGCCAGCAGCTTAGAGCCCAATTCACCCCTCCACTTT.

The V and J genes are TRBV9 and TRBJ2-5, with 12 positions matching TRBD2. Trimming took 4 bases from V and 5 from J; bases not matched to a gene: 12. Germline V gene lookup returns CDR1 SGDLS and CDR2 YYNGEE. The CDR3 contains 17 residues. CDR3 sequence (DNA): TGTGCCAGCAGCCCGAATCCCGCCGGGACTAGCGGGGAGACCCAGTACTTC. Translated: CASSPNPAGTSGETQYF.

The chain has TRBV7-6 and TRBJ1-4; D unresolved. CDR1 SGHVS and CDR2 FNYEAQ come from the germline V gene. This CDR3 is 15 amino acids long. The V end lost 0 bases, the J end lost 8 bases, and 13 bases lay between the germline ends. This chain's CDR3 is CASSLAAQTGEKLFF. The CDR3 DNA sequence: TGTGCCAGCAGCTTAGCGGCCCAGACCGGGGAAAAACTGTTTTTT.

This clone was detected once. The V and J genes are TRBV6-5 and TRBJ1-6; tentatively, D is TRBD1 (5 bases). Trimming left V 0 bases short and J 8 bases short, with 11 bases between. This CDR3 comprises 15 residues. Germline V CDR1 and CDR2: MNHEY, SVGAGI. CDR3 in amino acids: CASSYSSGSYSPLHF. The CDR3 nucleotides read TGTGCCAGCAGTTACTCGTCAGGGTCTTATTCACCCCTCCACTTT.

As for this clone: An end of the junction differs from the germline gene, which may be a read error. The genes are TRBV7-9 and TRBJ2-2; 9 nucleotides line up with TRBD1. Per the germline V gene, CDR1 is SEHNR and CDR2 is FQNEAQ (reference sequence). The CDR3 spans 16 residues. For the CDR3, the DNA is TGTTCCAGCAGGAGCTCCGGGACAGGGAGAACCGGGGAGCTGTTTTTT. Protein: CSSRSSGTGRTGELFF.